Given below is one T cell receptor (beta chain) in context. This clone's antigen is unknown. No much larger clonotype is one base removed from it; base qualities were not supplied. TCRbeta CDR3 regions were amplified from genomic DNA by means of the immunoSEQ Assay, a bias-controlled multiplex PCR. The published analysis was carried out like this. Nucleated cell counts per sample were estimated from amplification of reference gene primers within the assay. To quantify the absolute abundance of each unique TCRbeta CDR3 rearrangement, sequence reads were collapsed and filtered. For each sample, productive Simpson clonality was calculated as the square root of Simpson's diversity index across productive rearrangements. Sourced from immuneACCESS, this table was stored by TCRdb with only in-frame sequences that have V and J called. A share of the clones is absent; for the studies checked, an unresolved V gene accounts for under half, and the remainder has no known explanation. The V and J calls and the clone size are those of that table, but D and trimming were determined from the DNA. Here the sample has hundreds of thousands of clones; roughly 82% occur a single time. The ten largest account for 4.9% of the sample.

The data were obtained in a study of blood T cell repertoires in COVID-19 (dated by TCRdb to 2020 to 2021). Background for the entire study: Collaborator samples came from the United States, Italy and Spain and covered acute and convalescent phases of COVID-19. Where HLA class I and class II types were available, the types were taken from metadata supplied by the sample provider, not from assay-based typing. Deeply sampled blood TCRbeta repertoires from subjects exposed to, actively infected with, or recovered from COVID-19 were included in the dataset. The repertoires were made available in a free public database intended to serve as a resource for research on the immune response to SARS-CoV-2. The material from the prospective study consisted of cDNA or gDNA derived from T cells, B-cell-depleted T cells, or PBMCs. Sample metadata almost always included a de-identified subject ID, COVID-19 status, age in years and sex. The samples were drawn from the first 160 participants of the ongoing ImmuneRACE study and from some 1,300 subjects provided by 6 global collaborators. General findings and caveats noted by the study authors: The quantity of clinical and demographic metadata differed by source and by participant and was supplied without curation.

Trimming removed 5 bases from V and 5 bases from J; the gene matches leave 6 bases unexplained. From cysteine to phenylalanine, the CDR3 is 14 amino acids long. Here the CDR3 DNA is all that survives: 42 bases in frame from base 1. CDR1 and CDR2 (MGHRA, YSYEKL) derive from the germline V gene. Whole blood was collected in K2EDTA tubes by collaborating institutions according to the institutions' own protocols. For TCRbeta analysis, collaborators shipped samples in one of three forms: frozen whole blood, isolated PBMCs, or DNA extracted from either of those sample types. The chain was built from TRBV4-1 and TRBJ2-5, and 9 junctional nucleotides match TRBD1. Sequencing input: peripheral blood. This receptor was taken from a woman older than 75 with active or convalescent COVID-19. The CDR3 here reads CASSATGTGETQYF. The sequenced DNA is TGCGCCAGCAGCGCTACCGGGACAGGGGAGACCCAGTACTTC.